A selection of T cell receptor beta chains follows, all from one sample in a study of shared clonotypes between healthy human individuals. Profiled with immunoSEQ multiplex PCR; TCRdb holds only in-frame clones, not every one. The data hold about 2,200,000 clones, with 85% to 95% observed a single time. The material sequenced was naive CD8+ T cells from PBMCs. The receptors originated from a young man in good health. Some clones in this sample may be carry-over from other donors' samples. CDR3s include the opening cysteine and the closing phenylalanine or tryptophan. The order of the fields is J gene, D gene, V gene, clone size, CDR3 protein, CDR3 DNA. The D gene is left open where the match is weak. A clone size is listed for some rows: how often the clone was seen (once, few, many), or a class if it is expanded.

J gene: TRBJ2-7
D gene: -
V gene: TRBV4-2
clone size: -
CDR3 protein: CASSLSGAVATYEQYF
CDR3 DNA: TGTGCCAGCAGCCTCAGTGGAGCCGTCGCCACCTACGAGCAGTACTTC

J gene: TRBJ2-1
D gene: -
V gene: TRBV11-2
clone size: few
CDR3 protein: CASRDAPGPLNEQFF
CDR3 DNA: TGTGCCAGCAGAGACGCTCCGGGGCCGCTCAATGAGCAGTTCTTC

J gene: TRBJ2-7
D gene: -
V gene: TRBV27
clone size: -
CDR3 protein: CASSLSAEAYEQYF
CDR3 DNA: TGTGCCAGCAGTTTATCAGCGGAGGCCTACGAGCAGTACTTC

J gene: TRBJ2-7
D gene: -
V gene: TRBV11-2
clone size: -
CDR3 protein: CASTRQARRSGYGYEQYF
CDR3 DNA: TGTGCCAGCACCCGTCAGGCCCGTCGAAGCGGGTACGGCTACGAGCAGTACTTC

J gene: TRBJ2-7
D gene: TRBD1
V gene: TRBV28
clone size: -
CDR3 protein: CASNPTGSSYEQYF
CDR3 DNA: TGTGCCAGCAATCCGACAGGGAGCTCCTACGAGCAGTACTTC

J gene: TRBJ2-6
D gene: -
V gene: TRBV29-1
clone size: -
CDR3 protein: CSVEEGPSANVLTF
CDR3 DNA: TGCAGCGTTGAAGAGGGGCCGTCGGCCAACGTCCTGACTTTC

J gene: TRBJ2-1
D gene: TRBD1
V gene: TRBV11-2
clone size: -
CDR3 protein: CASSLDPQGRGNEQFF
CDR3 DNA: TGTGCCAGCAGCTTAGACCCACAGGGGCGCGGCAATGAGCAGTTCTTC

J gene: TRBJ2-7
D gene: -
V gene: TRBV4-3
clone size: -
CDR3 protein: CASSQDITTHEQYF
CDR3 DNA: TGCGCCAGCAGCCAAGATATAACGACCCACGAGCAGTACTTC

J gene: TRBJ1-5
D gene: TRBD1
V gene: TRBV7-9
clone size: -
CDR3 protein: CASSGDRGQGRQPQHF
CDR3 DNA: TGTGCCAGCAGCGGGGACAGGGGGCAGGGTCGTCAGCCCCAGCATTTT

J gene: TRBJ2-1
D gene: -
V gene: TRBV27
clone size: -
CDR3 protein: CASSRLAGSNEQFF
CDR3 DNA: TGTGCCAGCAGCCGACTCGCGGGGAGCAATGAGCAGTTCTTC

J gene: TRBJ2-1
D gene: -
V gene: TRBV19
clone size: -
CDR3 protein: CASSDRLVGYNEQFF
CDR3 DNA: TGTGCCAGTAGTGATAGACTAGTGGGGTACAATGAGCAGTTCTTC

J gene: TRBJ1-2
D gene: -
V gene: TRBV6-4
clone size: -
CDR3 protein: CASSPGIMTNYGYTF
CDR3 DNA: TGTGCCAGCAGTCCTGGGATAATGACTAACTATGGCTACACCTTC

J gene: TRBJ2-3
D gene: TRBD2
V gene: TRBV19
clone size: once
CDR3 protein: CASSMPGGRTQYF
CDR3 DNA: TGTGCCAGTAGTATGCCCGGCGGGAGAACGCAGTATTTT

J gene: TRBJ2-5
D gene: TRBD2
V gene: TRBV2
clone size: -
CDR3 protein: CASSPLAGDQETQYF
CDR3 DNA: TGTGCCAGCAGCCCACTAGCGGGGGACCAAGAGACCCAGTACTTC

J gene: TRBJ2-3
D gene: TRBD1
V gene: TRBV27
clone size: once
CDR3 protein: CASSLLPGQGVNTQYF
CDR3 DNA: TGTGCCAGCAGTTTATTACCGGGACAGGGGGTTAATACGCAGTATTTT

J gene: TRBJ2-2
D gene: -
V gene: TRBV29-1
clone size: -
CDR3 protein: CSVVVVTGELFF
CDR3 DNA: TGCAGCGTCGTGGTTGTAACCGGGGAGCTGTTTTTT

J gene: TRBJ2-2
D gene: -
V gene: TRBV28
clone size: -
CDR3 protein: CASSLFSSGELFF
CDR3 DNA: TGTGCCAGCAGTTTATTTTCTTCCGGGGAGCTGTTTTTT

J gene: TRBJ2-3
D gene: TRBD2
V gene: TRBV7-9
clone size: -
CDR3 protein: CASSLVVSGRGSDTQYF
CDR3 DNA: TGTGCCAGCAGCTTAGTGGTTAGCGGGAGAGGGTCAGATACGCAGTATTTT